A selection of T cell receptor beta chains follows, all from one sample in a study of blood T cell repertoires in COVID-19. The data were produced by immunoSEQ multiplex PCR, yet TCRdb's version contains in-frame clones alone and is incomplete. The profile shows under 150,000 clones, approximately 85% of them singletons. Sequencing was performed on peripheral blood. Receptors originate from a woman aged 55-75 years with COVID-19, enrolled during active disease. Each CDR3 is given with its conserved first and last residue. A D gene is named only where the DNA matches it firmly. Clone size is stated in some rows and not others, as once, few, many or a class when expanded.

j_call,d_call,v_call,clone_size,cdr3_nt,cdr3_aa
TRBJ1-2,TRBD1,TRBV5-1,once,TGCGCCAGCAGCTTGGGCGACAGGGACTACTATGGCTACACCTTC,CASSLGDRDYYGYTF
TRBJ1-1,-,TRBV5-4,-,TGTGCCAGCTCCGGGAGCGGTCGGGTGAACACTGAAGCTTTCTTT,CASSGSGRVNTEAFF
TRBJ1-6,-,TRBV6-5,-,TGTGCCAGCAGTCCCAGGACAGAGGAACCCCTCCACTTT,CASSPRTEEPLHF
TRBJ1-5,-,TRBV6-2/TRBV6-3,-,TGTGCCAGCAGTCTAATAAATCAGCCCCAGCATTTT,CASSLINQPQHF
TRBJ2-7,-,TRBV11-2,few,TGTGCCAGCAGCCCGGCCCAATTGACTGACGAGCAGTACTTC,CASSPAQLTDEQYF
TRBJ2-3,TRBD2,TRBV24-1,-,TGTGCCACCGACTATGAGCGGGGTAGTAGCACAGATACGCAGTATTTT,CATDYERGSSTDTQYF
TRBJ1-5,-,TRBV13,once,TGTGCCAGCAGCTGGGGCAGTCAGCCCCAGCATTTT,CASSWGSQPQHF
TRBJ1-2,-,TRBV15,-,TGTGCCACCAGCAGAGCGAGCAGGGCTTCGCTAACGGGTGGCTACACCTTC,CATSRASRASLTGGYTF
TRBJ1-4,-,TRBV7-7,-,TGTGCTAGCAGCTTGGGTCCGGAGACTGAAAAACTGTTTTTT,CASSLGPETEKLFF
TRBJ1-2,-,TRBV3-1/TRBV3-2,-,TGTGCCAGCAGCCAAGATCGGGTCTATGGCTACACCTTC,CASSQDRVYGYTF
TRBJ2-1,-,TRBV7-3,few,TGTGCCAGCAGCTTAACGTTTCCGGCCGGAGGGATGGGCAATGAGCAGTTCTTC,CASSLTFPAGGMGNEQFF
TRBJ1-6,-,TRBV5-6,-,TGTGCCAGCAGCTTGGACAACTCCTATAATTCACCCCTCCACTTT,CASSLDNSYNSPLHF
TRBJ2-5,TRBD1,TRBV7-2,-,TGTGCCAGCAGCCCAGACAGGGGAGAGACCCAGTACTTC,CASSPDRGETQYF
TRBJ2-1,TRBD1,TRBV5-5,-,TGTGCCAGCAGCTTACGGACAGGGGGGAACAATGAGCAGTTCTTC,CASSLRTGGNNEQFF
TRBJ2-7,TRBD1,TRBV11-3,-,TGTGCCAGCAGCTTAAATGACAGGGGAGGCTCCTACGAGCAGTACTTC,CASSLNDRGGSYEQYF
TRBJ2-2,-,TRBV6-2/TRBV6-3,-,TGTGCCAGCAGCACCAGGGCTGCGAGGACCGGGGAGCTGTTTTTT,CASSTRAARTGELFF
TRBJ2-7,-,TRBV18,-,TGTGCCAGCTCACAGGATAGCCCGCCGTCGTTCGAGCAGTACTTC,CASSQDSPPSFEQYF
TRBJ2-7,-,TRBV7-9,once,TGTGCCAGCAGCTCCCCCGGGACAAGGGATGGTCGAAGCTCCTACGAGCAGTACTTC,CASSSPGTRDGRSSYEQYF
TRBJ2-1,TRBD2,TRBV19,once,TGTGCCAGTAGTACCTTAGCGGGGAGCTCCTACAATGAGCAGTTCTTC,CASSTLAGSSYNEQFF
TRBJ2-3,TRBD1,TRBV2,-,TGTGCCAGCAGTGATCCCCGGGACAGATACACAGATACGCAGTATTTT,CASSDPRDRYTDTQYF
TRBJ2-5,TRBD2,TRBV6-2/TRBV6-3,-,TGTGCCAGCAGCGGTCCCGGGGAGGGGACCCAGTACTTC,CASSGPGEGTQYF
TRBJ1-1,-,TRBV7-6,-,TGTGCCAGCAGCCTGGACAGTTCTAACACTGAAGCTTTCTTT,CASSLDSSNTEAFF
TRBJ2-7,TRBD1,TRBV4-2,-,TGTGCCAGCAGCCATGCCCCGGGACAGGACTCCTACGAGCAGTACTTC,CASSHAPGQDSYEQYF
TRBJ2-1,-,TRBV21-1,once,TGTGCCAGCCGGCTAGCGAGGTTCAATGAGCAGTTCTTC,CASRLARFNEQFF
TRBJ1-1,-,TRBV7-2,-,TGTGCCAGCAGCCCAAACAGGGAGGGGACTGAAGCTTTCTTT,CASSPNREGTEAFF
TRBJ1-2,-,TRBV7-2,once,TGTGCCAGCAGTCATACCAGGACATCCTCTATACTCCTTGAGGGCTACACCTTC,CASSHTRTSSILLEGYTF
TRBJ2-1,-,TRBV25-1,-,TGTGCCAGCAGTGCCCACCCGCACGGGTGGAGCTCCTACAATGAGCAGTTCTTC,CASSAHPHGWSSYNEQFF
TRBJ2-5,-,TRBV6-5,once,TGTGCCAGCATGCACAGTCAAGAGACCCAGTACTTC,CASMHSQETQYF
TRBJ2-7,-,TRBV7-2,-,TGTGCCAGCAGCTTACCGGGGGTAAACCGATACGAGCAGTACTTC,CASSLPGVNRYEQYF
TRBJ2-5,-,TRBV11-2,few,TGTGCCAGCAGCTTAGCGGCACTAGTTCTCGCCCGAGAGACCCAGTACTTC,CASSLAALVLARETQYF
TRBJ2-7,TRBD1,TRBV5-8,-,TGTGCCAGCAGAACACCGGGACAGGGACCCTACGAGCAGTACTTC,CASRTPGQGPYEQYF
TRBJ1-5,-,TRBV11-2,-,TGTGCCAGCAGCCCCAGAGCAGGCCAGCCCCAGCATTTT,CASSPRAGQPQHF
TRBJ2-5,TRBD1,TRBV18,few,TGTGCCAGCTCAGTCGAGACACAGGGGGCGCGGGAGACCCAGTACTTC,CASSVETQGARETQYF
TRBJ1-1,-,TRBV6-5,few,TGTGCCAGCAGTTTCGGATTAAGGGGCAGGAACACTGAAGCTTTCTTT,CASSFGLRGRNTEAFF
TRBJ2-5,TRBD2,TRBV7-7,-,TGTGCTAGCAGCTCCACCGGACTAGCTCGAGAGACCCAGTACTTC,CASSSTGLARETQYF
TRBJ1-4,TRBD1,TRBV5-1,-,TGCGCCAGCAGCTCGGAGACAGGGACCCCAACTAATGAAAAACTGTTTTTT,CASSSETGTPTNEKLFF
TRBJ1-1,-,TRBV25-1,once,TGTGCCAGCAGTGAATATAAAGAGACTGAAGCTTTCTTT,CASSEYKETEAFF
TRBJ1-1,-,TRBV11-1,once,TGTGCCAGCAGCTTAATTGCGTACGGTGAAGCTTTCTTT,CASSLIAYGEAFF
TRBJ1-1,TRBD1,TRBV6-5,-,TGTGCCAGCAGTCCGCCGAGGGACAGGGTTGCTGAAGCTTTCTTT,CASSPPRDRVAEAFF
TRBJ2-2,-,TRBV3-1/TRBV3-2,-,TGTGCCAGCAGCCAGGGCTACAGGAGAGGCCTAAACACGAACACCGGGGAGCTGTTTTTT,CASSQGYRRGLNTNTGELFF